Following are 32 T cell receptor beta chains from one sample sequenced in a study of early T cells in non-severe SARS-CoV-2 infection. One entry per CDR3 protein, called by TCRdb with MiXCR from the 5' RACE reads. The sample has roughly 70,000 distinct CDR3 sequences; around 20% are singletons. The sequencing here drew on whole blood, taken at baseline. Source of these receptors: an adult who was a healthcare worker with PCR-confirmed SARS-CoV-2 infection or an uninfected control (not recorded which).

This clonotype turned up a few times. V and J are TRBV12-3 or TRBV12-4 and TRBJ2-4; D remains ambiguous. V was cut by 5 bases and J by 6 bases, with 8 bases left in between. The CDR3 is 12 residues long. CDR3 sequence (DNA): TGTGCCAGCAGTCGCATCCTAAACATTCAGTACTTC. This translates into CASSRILNIQYF.

This clonotype was counted only a few times. The chain is built from TRBV28 and TRBJ1-4; 8 bases fit TRBD1. This CDR3 has 12 residues. Trimming at V came to 6 bases and at J to 11 bases, leaving 5 bases not matched to a gene. Germline CDR1 and CDR2: MDHEN and SYDVKM. In DNA form, the CDR3 reads TGTGCCAGCAGCCGGACAGGGCTGAAACTGTTTTTT. Its protein is CASSRTGLKLFF.

This clonotype has just a few counts. This chain joins TRBV27 and TRBJ2-3; either TRBD1 or TRBD2 may fit D (5 bases each). Germline V gene data show CDR1 as MNHEY and CDR2 as SMNVEV (reference sequence). V lost 1 base to trimming and J lost 2 bases, with 10 bases between them. This CDR3 region has 15 residues. This CDR3 reads CASSLFEGFTDTQYF. As DNA, the CDR3 is TGTGCCAGCAGTTTATTTGAGGGGTTCACAGATACGCAGTATTTT.

This clonotype has at least ten counts. The rearrangement links TRBV7-9 to TRBJ2-5; 9 bases map to TRBD2. Per germline, CDR1 SEHNR and CDR2 FQNEAQ (reference sequence). The trim removed 5 bases at V and 5 bases at J, leaving 9 bases unmatched. This CDR3 is built from 15 residues. CDR3 residues: CASSPRSSGSETQYF. Here the CDR3 DNA reads TGTGCCAGCAGCCCTAGGAGTAGCGGGAGTGAGACCCAGTACTTC.

This clonotype was counted at least ten times. This chain joins TRBV7-9 and TRBJ1-2; D is uncertain. This CDR3 region has 13 residues. V was pared by 5 bases and J by 8 bases, with 15 bases between. From germline, CDR1 is SEHNR and CDR2 FQNEAQ (reference sequence). The CDR3 spells CASSQDPTYGYTF. In nucleotides, the CDR3 is TGTGCCAGCAGCCAGGACCCAACCTACGGCTACACCTTC.

The V and J genes are TRBV6-5 and TRBJ2-7; maybe TRBD1 (6 bases). Germline V gives CDR1 MNHEY, CDR2 SVGAGI. The CDR3 has 13 residues. Trimming stripped 7 bases from V and 1 base from J, with 11 bases between. CDR3 DNA: TGTGCCAGCACAAGAACAGGGTCCTACGAGCAGTACTTC. Its translation: CASTRTGSYEQYF.

Sample share makes this clonotype medium-sized. The rearrangement links TRBV7-2 to TRBJ1-1; D unclear. Germline loops: CDR1 SGHTA, CDR2 FQGNSA. Trimming stripped 4 bases from V and 8 bases from J, with 20 bases between. The CDR3 covers 15 residues. The chain's CDR3 is CASSSRHFSDMEAFF. The CDR3 bases are TGTGCCAGCAGCTCTAGACATTTCTCGGATATGGAAGCTTTCTTT.

This chain connects TRBV29-1 to TRBJ2-2; no firm D call. CDR1 and CDR2 from the germline V gene are SQVTM and ANQGSEA. The V end was cut by 2 bases, the J end by 3 bases, with 16 bases between. The CDR3 sequence is 16 residues long. The CDR3 sequence is CSVERHGAGDTGELFF. CDR3 coding DNA: TGCAGCGTTGAAAGGCACGGAGCAGGTGACACCGGGGAGCTGTTTTTT.

The rearrangement uses TRBV5-1 and TRBJ2-7; 10 nucleotides match TRBD1. Germline CDR1 reads SGHRS; CDR2 reads YFSETQ. After removal of 3 bases from V and 5 bases from J, the junction contained 8 bases not matched to a gene. The CDR3 contains 15 residues. CDR3 residues: CASSYRGQGVDEQYF. The CDR3 DNA is TGCGCCAGCAGCTACCGTGGACAGGGGGTCGACGAGCAGTACTTC.

The V call is TRBV3-1, the J call TRBJ1-5; D is unresolved. V lost 0 bases and J 1 base, leaving 1 base between the germline ends. The CDR3 consists of 13 residues. Germline V gene data show CDR1 as LGHDT and CDR2 as YNNKEL (reference sequence). CDR3 amino acids: CASSQDSNQPQHF. As DNA, the CDR3 is TGTGCCAGCAGCCAAGACAGCAATCAGCCCCAGCATTTT.

This clonotype was found many times. This chain joins TRBV5-5 and TRBJ2-5; TRBD1 might be the D (5 bases). This CDR3 is built from 12 residues. V was trimmed by 2 bases and J by 3 bases, leaving 5 bases between them. Germline V gene sequence: CDR1 SGHKS, CDR2 YYEKEE (reference sequence). CDR3 amino acids: CASSFREETQYF. The CDR3, as DNA: TGTGCCAGCAGCTTCAGGGAAGAGACCCAGTACTTC.

The genes are TRBV28 and TRBJ2-7; 13 nucleotides match TRBD2. Trimming cost V 3 bases and J 7 bases; bases outside gene matches: 9. Germline CDR1 MDHEN, CDR2 SYDVKM. This CDR3 region has 16 residues. CDR3 bases: TGTGCCAGCAGTTTCACGCGGACTAGCGGGGGAGTAGAGCAGTACTTC. Protein sequence: CASSFTRTSGGVEQYF.

The V call is TRBV5-1, the J call TRBJ2-7; no definite D call. V was clipped by 0 bases and J by 0 bases, with 10 bases between them. Germline CDR1 is SGHRS and CDR2 is YFSETQ. The CDR3 runs to 15 residues. This CDR3 is CASSLALLSSYEQYF. The CDR3 bases are TGCGCCAGCAGCTTGGCTCTTCTGAGCTCCTACGAGCAGTACTTC.

Ten or more counts support this clonotype. V and J are TRBV18 and TRBJ2-5, with D hard to call. Trimming took off 5 bases at V and 4 bases at J, with 8 bases between the two ends. From germline, CDR1 is KGHSH and CDR2 LQKENI. This CDR3 has 12 residues. CDR3 sequence: CASSGVAETQYF. In DNA form, the CDR3 reads TGTGCCAGCTCAGGCGTGGCAGAGACCCAGTACTTC.

This chain connects TRBV7-2 to TRBJ2-7; D ambiguous. The CDR3 has 16 residues. Trimming removed 1 base at V and 0 bases at J, with 13 bases between. Germline V lookup: CDR1 SGHTA, CDR2 FQGNSA. The CDR3: CASSLGVGNPSYEQYF. DNA of the CDR3: TGTGCCAGCAGCTTAGGTGTAGGGAATCCCTCCTACGAGCAGTACTTC.

The chain carries TRBV20-1 and TRBJ1-1; D not resolved. Between the trimmed V and J ends, which lost 0 bases and 2 bases, there was a span of 10 bases. Germline V gene sequence: CDR1 DFQATT, CDR2 SNEGSKA (reference sequence). This CDR3 has 14 residues. CDR3 DNA: TGCAGTGCTAGAGAGGAGGTTTTTAACACTGAAGCTTTCTTT. Its translation: CSAREEVFNTEAFF.

The sample holds a few counts of this clonotype. CDR3 nucleotides: TGTGCCAGCAGCTTCGCTGGGGGACGAAAAGCGGCTTTCTTT. Residues: CASSFAGGRKAAFF. This chain joins TRBV5-6 and TRBJ1-1; D might be TRBD1 (5 bases). Trimming pared 2 bases from V and 11 bases from J, leaving 19 bases between. Looked up from germline, CDR1 is SGHDT and CDR2 is YYEEEE. This CDR3 is built from 14 residues.

The gene calls are TRBV11-2 and TRBJ1-2; 9 positions match TRBD1. V lost 5 bases, J lost 4 bases, and 5 bases stayed unmatched. This CDR3 contains 14 residues. Germline V gene data show CDR1 as SGHAT and CDR2 as FQNNGV. The CDR3 DNA follows: TGTGCCAGCAGCGAAACAGGGGGCGGCTATGGCTACACCTTC. Its protein is CASSETGGGYGYTF.

The table lists this clonotype with a few counts. The chain links TRBV7-9 to TRBJ2-2, with 7 nucleotides matching TRBD1. The trim removed 6 bases at V and 1 base at J, leaving 8 bases unmatched. This CDR3 spans 16 amino acids. The V gene's germline CDR1 is SEHNR and CDR2 FQNEAQ (reference sequence). CDR3 amino acids: CASSPQGPWNTGELFF. In DNA form, the CDR3 reads TGTGCCAGCAGTCCACAGGGGCCATGGAACACCGGGGAGCTGTTTTTT.

This clonotype was seen a few times. This sequence joins TRBV9 and TRBJ1-1; D is possibly TRBD1 (5 bases). Germline CDR1 reads SGDLS; CDR2 reads YYNGEE. This CDR3 is 15 amino acids long. V shed 0 bases and J shed 3 bases, with 12 bases lying between them. For the CDR3, the DNA is TGTGCCAGCAGCGTAGTGGGGTCGGGGGACACTGAAGCTTTCTTT. Amino acids: CASSVVGSGDTEAFF. Variable domain in full (rest from reference TRBV9 and TRBJ1-1): DSGVTQTPKHLITATGQRVTLRCSPRSGDLSVYWYQQSLDQGLQFLIQYYNGEERAKGNILERFSAQQFPDLHSELNLSSLELGDSALYFCASSVVGSGDTEAFFGQGTRLTVV.

In this sample, this clonotype turned up once. CDR3 DNA sequence: TGCAGCGTTGAGCGGGTGCCCAACTATGGCTACACCTTC. This codes for CSVERVPNYGYTF. This rearrangement joins TRBV29-1 to TRBJ1-2; D is undetermined. V lost 3 bases and J 2 bases, leaving 10 bases between the germline ends. Looked up from germline, CDR1 is SQVTM and CDR2 is ANQGSEA. This CDR3 region has 13 residues.

This clonotype has more than one count but fewer than ten. The chain has TRBV5-1 and TRBJ1-1, with a weak D call TRBD1 (6 bases). This CDR3 comprises 13 residues. Trimming shortened V by 7 bases and J by 2 bases, and 12 bases separated the two germline ends. Germline V gene lookup returns CDR1 SGHRS and CDR2 YFSETQ. CDR3 protein: CASRDNLNTEAFF. The CDR3 coding sequence is TGCGCCAGCCGGGACAACCTCAACACTGAAGCTTTCTTT.

This clonotype has more than one count but fewer than ten. This rearrangement joins TRBV7-2 to TRBJ1-6, with D possibly matching TRBD1 (5 bases). The germline gives CDR1 SGHTA, CDR2 FQGNSA. The CDR3 consists of 14 residues. V was cut by 6 bases and J by 7 bases, with 13 bases left in between. The CDR3 coding sequence is TGTGCCAGCAGTCAGGCAGGGATCAATTCACCCCTCCACTTT. Its protein product is CASSQAGINSPLHF.

On this clonotype itself: Germline and junction disagree at one end, which may indicate a read error. The chain uses TRBV18 and TRBJ2-5; maybe TRBD2 (5 bases). CDR3 length: 13 residues. Germline V gene sequence: CDR1 KGHSH, CDR2 LQKENI. The CDR3 loop is CVSSPGRGETQYF. As DNA, the CDR3 is TGTGTCAGCTCACCGGGCAGAGGGGAGACCCAGTACTTC.

This clonotype was found a few times. The genes are TRBV12-3 or TRBV12-4 and TRBJ1-1; tentative D call: TRBD1 (5 bases). The CDR3 is 13 residues long. Trimming cost V 5 bases and J 3 bases, with 10 bases left between them. The CDR3 DNA follows: TGTGCCAGCAGTCCTTTGGGGGACACTGAAGCTTTCTTT. It translates to CASSPLGDTEAFF.

This clonotype was seen only a few times. V gene TRBV5-1 combines with J gene TRBJ2-1; TRBD2 might be the D (5 bases). CDR3 length: 13 amino acids. The V and J ends lost 7 bases and 5 bases respectively, with 13 bases between them. From germline, CDR1 is SGHRS and CDR2 YFSETQ. The CDR3 DNA sequence: TGCGCCAGCCGGGGAGACGGCGACAATGAGCAGTTCTTC. This codes for CASRGDGDNEQFF.

This clonotype was seen a handful of times. The chain has TRBV3-1 and TRBJ2-7; 9 nucleotides line up with TRBD1. This CDR3 is 14 amino acids long. The germline gives CDR1 LGHDT, CDR2 YNNKEL (reference sequence). V shed 5 bases and J 4 bases; nucleotides not matched to a gene: 6. The CDR3 sequence: CASSSGQGWYEQYF. The CDR3 DNA sequence: TGTGCCAGCAGCTCCGGACAGGGGTGGTACGAGCAGTACTTC.

This clonotype occurred a few times. CDR3 loop: CASSLASTGTPYEQYF. The CDR3 bases are TGTGCCAGCAGCTTAGCGTCAACAGGGACCCCCTACGAGCAGTACTTC. The rearrangement links TRBV7-8 to TRBJ2-7, with a tentative D call TRBD1 (6 bases). The CDR3 sequence is 16 residues long. CDR1 and CDR2 (germline): SGHVS, FQNEAQ. Trimming removed 0 bases at V and 2 bases at J, with 14 bases between.

This clonotype has more than one count but fewer than ten. This chain joins TRBV7-6 and TRBJ1-1; tentative D call: TRBD1 (5 bases). V was shortened by 0 bases and J by 7 bases, with 12 bases between the two germline ends. The CDR3 consists of 14 residues. CDR1 and CDR2 from the germline V gene are SGHVS and FNYEAQ. DNA of the CDR3: TGTGCCAGCAGCTTAGCCGGGGGGGGTGATGAAGCTTTCTTT. Protein product: CASSLAGGGDEAFF.

The chain is built from TRBV7-9 and TRBJ2-3, with D tentatively TRBD2 (5 bases). The CDR3 totals 14 residues. The germline CDR1 and CDR2 sequences are SEHNR and FQNEAQ (reference sequence). Trimming took 0 bases from V and 6 from J, leaving 10 bases between them. The CDR3 here is CASSLAWEQDTQYF. In DNA, the CDR3 is TGTGCCAGCAGCTTAGCCTGGGAGCAGGATACGCAGTATTTT.

This clonotype was observed a handful of times. The J gene is TRBJ1-1, the V gene TRBV18; a weak D match, TRBD1 (5 bases). The CDR3 length is 15 residues. Germline V lookup: CDR1 KGHSH, CDR2 LQKENI. The V end was cut by 3 bases, the J end by 1 base, with 12 bases between. CDR3 sequence: CASSPPGLKNTEAFF. The CDR3 nucleotides read TGTGCCAGCTCACCGCCGGGACTTAAGAACACTGAAGCTTTCTTT.

This rearrangement joins TRBV18 to TRBJ2-1, with 8 bases lining up with TRBD2. Germline loops: CDR1 KGHSH, CDR2 LQKENI. The CDR3 covers 19 residues. The V and J ends lost 1 base and 7 bases, in that order; junction bases with no gene match: 18. Here the CDR3 reads CASSPRGQEKSGRGNEQFF. The CDR3 DNA reads TGTGCCAGCTCACCACGAGGGCAGGAAAAGAGCGGGAGAGGGAATGAGCAGTTCTTC.